Reported below is one T cell receptor beta chain. Its antigen remains undetermined. Per-nucleotide qualities are absent, and no much larger clonotype sits a single base away. The germline V gene (reference sequence) sets CDR1 to MNHNY and CDR2 to SVGAGI. V gives up 2 bases and J gives up 2 bases, and the segment between their germline ends measures 10 bases. Including cysteine and phenylalanine, the CDR3 has 15 amino acids. The DNA shown is the 45-base CDR3, in frame from base 1. Each collaborating institution followed its own protocols to collect whole blood in K2EDTA tubes. For TCRbeta analysis, collaborators shipped samples as frozen whole blood, isolated PBMCs, or DNA extracted from either of those sample types. The sample is drawn from a study of blood T cell repertoires in COVID-19 (dated by TCRdb to the early 2020s). Regarding the study in general: Collaborator samples came from the United States, Italy and Spain and covered acute and convalescent phases of COVID-19. The repertoires were made available in a free public database intended to serve as a resource for research on the immune response to SARS-CoV-2. The sample metadata nearly always contained a de-identified subject ID, COVID-19 status, age in years and sex. Samples came from the ongoing ImmuneRACE study (first 160 participants) plus 1,254 subjects from 6 global collaborators. Where available, HLA class I and class II types were taken from metadata supplied by the sample provider and were not determined by assay-based typing. Subjects who had been exposed to COVID-19, were actively infected with it, or had recovered from it provided the deeply sampled blood TCRbeta repertoires that made up the dataset. The material from the prospective study consisted of cDNA or gDNA derived from T cells, B-cell-depleted T cells, or PBMCs. Results the study describes overall, beyond this receptor: Clinical and demographic metadata were provided uncurated, with the amount varying by source and participant.

TCRbeta CDR3 regions were amplified from genomic DNA by means of the immunoSEQ Assay, a bias-controlled multiplex PCR. In the source study's methods: Within the assay, amplification of reference gene primers was used to estimate how many nucleated cells each sample contained. Sequence reads were collapsed and filtered to measure the absolute abundance of every unique TCRbeta CDR3 rearrangement. For each sample, productive Simpson clonality was calculated by taking the square root of Simpson's diversity index across productive rearrangements. Sourced from immuneACCESS, this table was stored by TCRdb with only in-frame sequences that have V and J called. A share of the clones is absent; for the studies checked, an unresolved V gene accounts for under half, and the remainder has no known explanation. From that table come the V and J calls and clone size; the DNA was used to work out D and trimming. Within this sample are some 260,000 clones, with approximately 79% of them counted one time only. Roughly 4% of the sample lies in the top ten.

This receptor was identified in a woman between 40 and 55 years old with active or convalescent COVID-19. The sequenced sample consisted of peripheral blood. Rearrangement joined TRBV6-6 to TRBJ1-5; no D segment can be confidently identified. The CDR3 loop reads CASSYGRSGNQPQHF. The base sequence is TGTGCCAGCAGTTACGGCAGGTCGGGCAATCAGCCCCAGCATTTT.